Following are 6 T cell receptor beta chains from one sample sequenced in a study of cytomegalovirus exposure and HLA in healthy donors. The PCR employed 60 Vbeta primers together with 13 Jbeta primers. Sequencing was performed with immunoSEQ multiplex PCR; in TCRdb, only in-frame clones are kept and a portion is missing. This table holds about 93,000 clones, about 80% found once. Sequenced material: PBMCs. These receptors were taken from a man younger than 40 in good health and CMV-seronegative.

The chain recombines TRBV19 with TRBJ1-5, with a tentative D call TRBD1 (6 bases). Germline V gene data show CDR1 as LNHDA and CDR2 as SQIVND (reference sequence). The germline V and J ends were trimmed by 5 bases and 9 bases, with 14 bases remaining between them. The CDR3 has 13 residues. The CDR3 region has the DNA TGTGCCAGTAGTCCCCGACAGGTTTTGCCCCAGCATTTT. The encoded protein is CASSPRQVLPQHF.

The chain joins TRBV4-2 to TRBJ1-5; D is perhaps TRBD1 (5 bases). V lost 0 bases and J lost 0, with 9 bases in between. CDR3 length equals 16 residues. Germline V gene data show CDR1 as LGHNA and CDR2 as YNFKEQ. This chain's CDR3 is CASSQDDRISNQPQHF. Written as DNA, the CDR3 is TGTGCCAGCAGCCAAGATGACAGAATTAGCAATCAGCCCCAGCATTTT.

The chain has TRBV18 and TRBJ2-7; D not resolved. Trimming cost V 5 bases and J 4 bases, with 15 bases left between them. This CDR3 spans 14 amino acids. CDR1 is KGHSH and CDR2 is LQKENI in the germline V gene. The CDR3 protein is CASSELMSGYEQYV. CDR3 coding DNA: TGTGCCAGCTCAGAACTAATGTCGGGTTACGAGCAGTACGTC.

The CDR3 sequence is CASSPTDRGWDQPQHF. In nucleotides, the CDR3 is TGTGCCAGCAGCCCGACGGACAGGGGTTGGGATCAGCCCCAGCATTTT. This chain joins TRBV11-2 and TRBJ1-5; TRBD1 matches at 9 bases. Losses at the gene ends were 5 bases for V and 5 bases for J; bases not matched to a gene: 10. Germline values: CDR1 SGHAT, CDR2 FQNNGV. This CDR3 has 16 residues.

CDR3 in amino acids: CASSQEEVGWRSTYNYGYTF. The CDR3 nucleotides are TGTGCCAGCAGCCAAGAAGAAGTGGGATGGAGGAGCACATATAACTATGGCTACACCTTC. The chain uses TRBV4-2 and TRBJ1-2; D ambiguous. V lost 0 bases to trimming and J lost 1 base, with 24 bases between them. Per the germline V gene, CDR1 is LGHNA and CDR2 is YNFKEQ. This CDR3 comprises 20 residues.

This chain connects TRBV14 to TRBJ1-2; D not resolved. V lost 3 bases and J lost 6, with 8 bases in between. This CDR3 is built from 12 residues. The germline gives CDR1 SGHDN, CDR2 FVKESK. CDR3 DNA: TGTGCCAGCAGCCAGTCTATCGATGGCTACACCTTC. This gives the protein CASSQSIDGYTF.